Listed here is a single TCR beta chain. This entry belongs to a study of blood T cell repertoires in COVID-19. Study context: Both acute and convalescent COVID-19 samples were obtained from the United States, Italy and Spain.

The CDR3 is 13 amino acids. The V end lost 3 bases, the J end lost 14 bases, and 17 bases lay between the germline ends. Per germline, CDR1 GTSNPN and CDR2 SVGIG (reference sequence). Original handling: By means of reference gene primer amplification, nucleated cell counts were estimated. Only in-frame clones appear in the TCRdb table, and some are missing; sequencing was by immunoSEQ multiplex PCR. V, J and clone size are those of that table, while D and trimming were read from the DNA. The profile shows some 130,000 clones, under 90% of them singletons. Adults between roughly 18 and 95 years of age took part from about two dozen US areas. Categorization into cohorts depended on clinical history that participants reported.

The TCR comes from a middle-aged man with acute COVID-19. This chain joins TRBV30 and TRBJ1-6; possibly TRBD1 for D (5 bases). Material: PBMCs or T cells enriched from blood (not recorded which). CDR3 DNA: TGTGCCTGGAGCCCCGTCCCTTCGGGGGCCCTCCACTTT. The encoded protein is CAWSPVPSGALHF.